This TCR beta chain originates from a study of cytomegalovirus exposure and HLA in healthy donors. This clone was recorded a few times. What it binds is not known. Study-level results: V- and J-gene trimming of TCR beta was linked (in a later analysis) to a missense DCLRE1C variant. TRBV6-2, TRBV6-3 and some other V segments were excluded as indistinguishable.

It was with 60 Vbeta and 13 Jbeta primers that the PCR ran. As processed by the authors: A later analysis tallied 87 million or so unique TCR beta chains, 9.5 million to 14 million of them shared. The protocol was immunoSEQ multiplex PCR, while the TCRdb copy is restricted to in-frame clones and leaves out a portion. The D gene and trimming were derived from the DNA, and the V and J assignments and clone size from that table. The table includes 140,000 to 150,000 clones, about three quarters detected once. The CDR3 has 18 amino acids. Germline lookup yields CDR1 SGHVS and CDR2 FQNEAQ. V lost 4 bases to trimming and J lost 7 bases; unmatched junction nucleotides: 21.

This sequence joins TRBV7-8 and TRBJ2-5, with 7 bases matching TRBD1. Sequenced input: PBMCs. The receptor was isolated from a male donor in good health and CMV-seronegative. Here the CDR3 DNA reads TGTGCCAGCAGCTCGTACAGGGGACGACGGAACCTCGAAGGGACCCAGTACTTC. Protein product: CASSSYRGRRNLEGTQYF.